This T cell receptor beta chain was recovered during a study of T cell repertoires in aging, cancer and after chemotherapy. On the study more broadly: Donors were grouped into six age bands spanning 30 or younger through 70 or older. The whole study produced a dataset of roughly 8.6 million TCR reads.

Findings and caveats of the study: Untreated cancer patients had significantly lower blood TCR diversity than age-matched healthy donors. Median generation probability rose over the chemotherapy interval in each cancer cohort, suggesting rebound thymic output.

In this sample, this clonotype turned up a few times. What it recognizes is unknown. The template was genomic DNA from peripheral blood, not RNA. Rearranged V-D-J TRB sequences were amplified with a mixed TRB-A/B primer pool. TCRdb redid the calling of the multiplex PCR reads with MiXCR, one entry per CDR3 protein. The sample includes about 3,300 distinct CDR3 sequences, around 40% of them seen just once. This receptor was taken from a human donor in good health. The sequencing input was blood.

CDR3 coding DNA: TGTGCCAGCAGTTACTCGAACGGCAACCTGAACACCGGGGAGCTGTTTTTT. It encodes CASSYSNGNLNTGELFF. V and J are TRBV6-5 and TRBJ2-2; the D is unclear. Germline CDR1 reads MNHEY; CDR2 reads SVGAGI. The V gene lost 0 bases and the J gene lost 1 base, with 12 bases spanning the gap. The length of the CDR3 is 17 residues.